This is a list of T cell receptor beta chains from one sample in a study of esophageal squamous cell carcinoma under preoperative chemotherapy. TCRdb fed the PCR reads into MiXCR, producing one record per CDR3 protein. This table holds about 32,000 distinct CDR3 sequences, 50% to 60% found once. The specimen was taken from a patient given preoperative chemotherapy. The receptor source for this set is a human donor with esophageal squamous cell carcinoma. The donor label of this sample is uncertain. The CDR3 runs from the conserved cysteine through the conserved F or W. The D gene is left open where the match is weak. Size is omitted from some rows. Given values are once, few, many or a class for expanded clones.

j_call	d_call	clone_size	v_call	cdr3_aa	cdr3_nt
TRBJ2-7	TRBD1	many	TRBV11-2	CASSRQGVSYEQYF	TGTGCCAGCAGCCGACAGGGGGTCTCCTACGAGCAGTACTTC
TRBJ2-3	-	-	TRBV7-8	CASSLGRGGTDMQYF	TGTGCCAGCAGCTTGGGGCGGGGCGGCACAGACATGCAGTATTTC
TRBJ2-1	TRBD2	-	TRBV7-2	CASSPRAGTSGRTEQFF	TGTGCCAGCAGCCCCCGCGCCGGGACTAGCGGGAGGACTGAGCAGTTCTTC
TRBJ2-5	-	many	TRBV5-1	CASSLGSQETQYF	TGCGCCAGCAGCTTGGGATCTCAAGAGACCCAGTACTTC
TRBJ2-3	TRBD2	-	TRBV12-3/TRBV12-4	CAGRAGGAKNTQYF	TGTGCCGGCAGAGCGGGGGGGGCCAAAAACACTCAGTATTTC
TRBJ2-1	-	many	TRBV6-5	CASSYRVGSYEQFF	TGTGCCAGCAGTTACAGGGTAGGGTCCTACGAGCAGTTCTTC
TRBJ2-3	-	many	TRBV6-1	CASSQKGIADTQYF	TGTGCCAGCAGCCAAAAAGGGATCGCAGATACGCAGTATTTT
TRBJ2-7	-	many	TRBV6-6	CASSVTRGGDEQYF	TGTGCCAGCAGCGTCACAAGGGGTGGGGACGAGCAGTACTTC
TRBJ2-3	-	-	TRBV7-2	CASRFLITEEQFF	TGTGCCAGCAGGTTCCTGATCACAGAGGAGCAGTTTTTT
TRBJ2-3	-	-	TRBV7-6	CASSLGSRGKDTQYF	TGTGCCAGCAGCTTGGGGTCGAGAGGGAAAGACACGCAGTATTTT
TRBJ2-7	TRBD2	-	TRBV7-2	CGRGSGRGGKNTQYF	TGTGGCCGCGGCTCGGGGCGGGGGGGCAAAAACACGCAGTACTTC
TRBJ2-1	TRBD2	many	TRBV6-1	CASSLRTSGGSGEQFF	TGTGCCAGCAGTCTAAGGACTAGCGGGGGGTCCGGTGAGCAGTTCTTC
TRBJ2-4	TRBD2	many	TRBV6-1	CASSTRGGLNIQYF	TGTGCCAGCAGCACCCGGGGGGGGCTGAACATTCAGTACTTC
TRBJ2-5	TRBD2	once	TRBV7-2	CASSLGGAGGRDKETQYF	TGTGCCAGCAGCTTAGGGGGAGCGGGGGGCCGTGACAAAGAGACCCAGTACTTC
TRBJ2-3	TRBD2	-	TRBV15	CATSRLAGGADTQYF	TGTGCCACCAGCCGGCTAGCGGGGGGGGCAGATACGCAGTATTTC
TRBJ2-5	TRBD2	many	TRBV6-2/TRBV6-3	CASSSPQRGGLDEQYF	TGTGCCAGCAGTTCCCCCCAGCGGGGGGGCCTGGATGAGCAGTACTTC
TRBJ2-3	-	-	TRBV24-1	CATGGPAANTEEQYF	TGTGCCACGGGTGGGCCGGCCGCGAACACCGAGGAGCAGTATTTT
TRBJ2-3	-	-	TRBV12-3/TRBV12-4	CASRTTSRGATDIQYF	TGTGCGAGCCGTACTACTAGCCGGGGGGCCACAGATATTCAGTATTTC
TRBJ2-5	TRBD2	once	TRBV7-6	CARRGGRDQDTQYF	TGTGCGAGGCGCGGGGGGCGTGACCAAGATACCCAGTACTTC
TRBJ2-1	-	-	TRBV7-2	CASSLFTDTQFF	TGTGCCAGCAGCTTATTCACAGATACGCAGTTCTTC
TRBJ2-3	TRBD1	-	TRBV7-2	CASSLLPRTGRYTDTQYF	TGTGCCAGCAGCTTGCTCCCCCGGACAGGGCGGTACACAGATACGCAGTATTTT
TRBJ2-2	TRBD2	-	TRBV12-3/TRBV12-4	CASSYAGEGTGELFF	TGTGCCAGCAGTTACGCGGGAGAGGGCACCGGGGAGCTGTTTTTT
TRBJ2-4	-	-	TRBV5-4	CARSSERRTTDTQYF	TGTGCCCGCAGCTCGGAGCGACGAACCACAGATACGCAGTACTTC
TRBJ2-3	-	few	TRBV6-1	CASQKGAGAPDMQYF	TGTGCCAGTCAAAAAGGGGCGGGGGCCCCCGACATGCAGTACTTT
TRBJ2-3	-	-	TRBV6-2/TRBV6-3	CASRAGVREKDTQYF	TGTGCCAGCAGGGCCGGAGTGAGAGAAAAAGACACGCAGTATTTT
TRBJ2-5	-	many	TRBV7-9	CASSLPDSLQETQYF	TGTGCCAGCAGCTTACCGGACAGTTTACAAGAGACCCAGTACTTC
TRBJ2-2	-	-	TRBV11-2	CASSKRTEYTGELFF	TGTGCCAGCAGCAAAAGGACAGAGTACACCGGGGAGCTGTTTTTT
TRBJ2-1	-	-	TRBV6-5	CASSYDQSSYNEQFF	TGTGCCAGCAGTTACGACCAGAGCTCCTACAATGAGCAGTTCTTC
TRBJ2-3	TRBD1	-	TRBV7-2	CGSTGTEATNTQYF	TGTGGCAGCACGGGGACAGAAGCCACAAATACTCAGTATTTT
TRBJ2-4	-	-	TRBV7-2	CASIAGRDKNIQYF	TGTGCGAGCATCGCCGGTCGTGACAAAAACATCCAGTACTTC
TRBJ2-3	-	-	TRBV5-1	CASSLGRLSTDTQYF	TGCGCCAGCAGTTTGGGACGACTCAGCACAGATACGCAGTATTTT
TRBJ2-1	-	-	TRBV11-3	CASSLAAGAYNEQFF	TGTGCCAGCAGCTTAGCGGCCGGGGCCTACAATGAGCAGTTCTTC
TRBJ2-3	-	-	TRBV7-3	CASSPKSGTDTQYF	TGTGCCAGCAGCCCGAAGAGCGGCACAGATACGCAGTATTTT
TRBJ2-5	TRBD2	-	TRBV25-1	CARGASGRASQETQYF	TGTGCCCGCGGGGCTAGCGGGAGGGCCTCGCAAGAGACCCAGTACTTC
TRBJ1-1	TRBD1	few	TRBV7-2	CASSLQGANTEAFF	TGTGCCAGCAGCTTACAGGGGGCGAACACTGAAGCTTTCTTT